This TCR beta chain appears in the sequencing data of a study of T cell responses to AZD1222 COVID-19 vaccine. Points from the study as a whole: Per reports, nearly half of all spike-specific TCRs target regions that are unmutated in variants. Donors were largely white British and mainly female; clonal diversity was possibly underestimated. Baseline antibody screening turned up just a handful of seropositive AZD1222 recipients. Once two AZD1222 doses were given, Spike-specific TCR breadth and depth went up.

This clone was observed a handful of times. Its antigen is currently unknown. Method: immunoSEQ multiplex PCR; TCRdb's copy keeps in-frame clones and lacks some. The data show some 180,000 clones, 90% to 95% seen once. The material was peripheral blood, obtained 28 days after the second dose of the MenACWY control vaccine. The sequence was collected from an adult who received the MenACWY meningococcal vaccine as a control.

The CDR3 DNA is TGTGCCAGCAGCTTAGCAGGGGTAATTACTGAAGCTTTCTTT. Its translation is CASSLAGVITEAFF. The V and J genes are TRBV7-9 and TRBJ1-1; maybe TRBD1 (5 bases). The CDR3 covers 14 residues. V dropped 0 bases and J dropped 5 bases, with 10 bases sitting between them. Germline V CDR1 and CDR2: SEHNR, FQNEAQ (reference sequence).